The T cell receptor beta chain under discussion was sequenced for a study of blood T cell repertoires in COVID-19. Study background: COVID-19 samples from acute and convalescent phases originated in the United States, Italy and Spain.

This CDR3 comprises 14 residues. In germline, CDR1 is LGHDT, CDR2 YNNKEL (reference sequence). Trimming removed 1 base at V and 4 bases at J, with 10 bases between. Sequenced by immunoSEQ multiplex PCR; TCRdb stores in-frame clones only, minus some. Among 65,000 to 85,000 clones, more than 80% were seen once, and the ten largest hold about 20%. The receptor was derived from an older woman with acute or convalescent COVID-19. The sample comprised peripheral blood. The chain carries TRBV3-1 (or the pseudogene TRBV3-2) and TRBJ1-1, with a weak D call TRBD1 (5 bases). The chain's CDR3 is CASSQVQGSTEAFF. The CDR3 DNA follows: TGTGCCAGCAGCCAAGTTCAGGGCTCCACTGAAGCTTTCTTT.